This T cell receptor beta chain was sequenced in a study of OX40 agonist ivuxolimab in advanced cancers. In the study overall: The drug used for patients, ivuxolimab, was an agonistic anti-OX40 (CD134) antibody. Patients were roughly 83% male with ages about 20 to 79, mean about 65.

Exclusion of a patient followed from autoimmune disease history or systemic immunosuppression. The CDR3 runs 15 residues. Germline CDR1 reads SGHTA; CDR2 reads FQGNSA. The V segment lost 3 bases and the J segment 6 bases; nucleotides outside the gene matches: 4. The data were produced by immunoSEQ multiplex PCR, yet TCRdb's version contains in-frame clones alone and is incomplete. The sample includes around 67,000 clones, roughly nine tenths of them seen just once. The chain joins TRBV7-2 to TRBJ2-7, with TRBD2 matching 14 bases. This specimen was CD4+ or CD8+ T cells sorted from blood, taken in a trial of the OX40 agonist ivuxolimab. The receptor comes from an adult with an advanced solid tumor such as melanoma, head and neck, liver or kidney cancer. This CDR3 reads CASSLGLAGVPEQYF. As DNA, the CDR3 is TGTGCCAGCAGCTTGGGACTAGCGGGAGTCCCCGAGCAGTACTTC.